This T cell receptor (beta chain) was recovered during a study of T-cell memory formation after mild COVID-19. General observations from the study: Among clones contracting day 15 to 85, CD4/CD8 was balanced, whereas later expanders leaned CD4+. Contracting CD4+ clones lay largely in CM and EM, with CD8+ ones residing in EMRA.

Germline V gene sequence: CDR1 SGHDN, CDR2 FVKESK. The V end was cut by 0 bases, the J end by 0 bases, with 3 bases between. The CDR3 length is 15 residues. This clonotype was observed a handful of times. Its target is not known. In TCRdb, the 5' RACE reads were re-called with MiXCR into one record per CDR3 protein. The table records approximately 290,000 distinct CDR3 sequences, around 15% of them present only once. V and J are TRBV14 and TRBJ2-6, with D unresolved. Sequencing was done on a sample of PBMCs or a T cell subset sorted from them (not recorded which). The TCR was taken from a man between 18 and 35 years old who had mild COVID-19 (a few samples of this study predate the infection). Cell type and time point are not known. The chain's CDR3 is CASSQDYSGANVLTF. The DNA of the CDR3 is TGTGCCAGCAGCCAAGACTACTCTGGGGCCAACGTCCTGACTTTC.